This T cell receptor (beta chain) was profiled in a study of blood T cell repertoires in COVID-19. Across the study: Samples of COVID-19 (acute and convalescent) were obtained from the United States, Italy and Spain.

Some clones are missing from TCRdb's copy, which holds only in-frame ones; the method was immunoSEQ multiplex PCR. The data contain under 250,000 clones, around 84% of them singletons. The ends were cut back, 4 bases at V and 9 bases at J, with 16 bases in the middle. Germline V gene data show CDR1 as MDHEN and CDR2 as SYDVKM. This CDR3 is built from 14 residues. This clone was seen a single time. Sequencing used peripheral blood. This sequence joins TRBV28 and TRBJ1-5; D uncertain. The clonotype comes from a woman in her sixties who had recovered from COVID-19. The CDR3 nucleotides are TGTGCCAGCAGTTATAAGTCTCCCCAGATGCCCCAGCATTTT. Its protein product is CASSYKSPQMPQHF.